Given below is one TCR beta chain in context. Its cognate antigen is unknown. This sample was taken from a study of T cell responses to AZD1222 COVID-19 vaccine. Overall study findings and caveats: Spike-specific TCR repertoires showed rising breadth and depth after two AZD1222 doses. Spike was spanned by vaccine-associated CD4 TCRs, which were dominant at 160-218 and 743-854.

CDR1 and CDR2 (germline): LNHDA, SQIVND (reference sequence). The V end was cut by 1 base, the J end by 4 bases, with 19 bases between. The CDR3 consists of 18 residues. Profiled with immunoSEQ multiplex PCR; TCRdb holds only in-frame clones, not every one. The sample consists of about 100,000 clones, about 89% of them appearing once. The chain recombines TRBV19 with TRBJ2-2; unclear D gene. Sequencing used peripheral blood, obtained on day 0 of MenACWY control vaccination. The receptor comes from an adult in good health. CDR3 DNA sequence: TGTGCCAGTAGTATAGGCGAGACACGTTGGCTGGGCACCGGGGAGCTGTTTTTT. Protein product: CASSIGETRWLGTGELFF.